This record looks at one T cell receptor (beta chain) sequence and its context. The entry originates in a study of T cell responses to AZD1222 COVID-19 vaccine. Produced via immunoSEQ multiplex PCR; TCRdb's table is partial and in-frame only. Of more than 150,000 clones listed, 80% to 95% are singletons. CDR3 size: 15 residues. The V end was cut by 1 base, the J end by 1 base, with 9 bases between. The genes are TRBV5-3 and TRBJ1-5; possibly TRBD1 for D (5 bases). TRBV5-3 is an open reading frame, and its role is uncertain. The specimen was peripheral blood, collected 28 days after the second AZD1222 dose. The source of this sequence is an adult who received the AZD1222 COVID-19 vaccine. The CDR3, as DNA: TGTGCCAGAAGCTTGTCCGACAGAAGCAATCAGCCCCAGCATTTT. Translated, it gives CARSLSDRSNQPQHF.